A selection of T cell receptor beta chains follows, all from one sample in a study of shared clonotypes between healthy human individuals. Data came from immunoSEQ multiplex PCR; TCRdb stores just in-frame clones and leaves some out. The sample records around 600,000 clones, approximately 96% being singletons. Sequenced material: naive CD8+ T cells sorted from blood. The receptors come from a woman in her thirties in good health. CDR3s include the opening cysteine and the closing phenylalanine or tryptophan. The D gene is left open where the match is weak. Size values are once, few and many counts, or a class for expanded clones, and some rows have none.

clone size	V gene	D gene	J gene	CDR3 DNA	CDR3 protein
.	TRBV27	TRBD1	TRBJ1-1	TGTGCCAGCAGTCTAGACAGGGGCCCGAACACTGAAGCTTTCTTT	CASSLDRGPNTEAFF
.	TRBV4-1	.	TRBJ2-4	TGCGCCAGCAGCCAAGTCACAGATAAAAACATTCAGTACTTC	CASSQVTDKNIQYF
.	TRBV27	.	TRBJ2-1	TGTGCCAGCAGTTTAATGGGGGCTCGGGATGAGCAGTTCTTC	CASSLMGARDEQFF
.	TRBV7-9	TRBD2	TRBJ2-1	TGTGCCAGCAGCACTCGGACTAGTCCCTACAATGAGCAGTTCTTC	CASSTRTSPYNEQFF
.	TRBV11-2	.	TRBJ2-7	TGTGCCAGCAGCTTCACGTCCTACGAGCAGTACTTC	CASSFTSYEQYF
.	TRBV4-2	.	TRBJ1-2	TGTGCCAGCAGCCAAGATGGGGCAGGGACCTACCCTAACTATGGCTACACCTTC	CASSQDGAGTYPNYGYTF
.	TRBV28	TRBD1	TRBJ2-7	TGTGCCAGCGGGCGACAGGGGAGGTACGAGCAGTACTTC	CASGRQGRYEQYF
once	TRBV27	TRBD2	TRBJ2-1	TGTGCCAGCAGTCTCCCAGGGAGGGCTGATGAGCAGTTCTTC	CASSLPGRADEQFF
.	TRBV28	.	TRBJ2-1	TGTGCCAGCAGTGACTACAGGGTGGATGAGCAGTTCTTC	CASSDYRVDEQFF
.	TRBV23-1	TRBD2	TRBJ2-7	TGCGCCAGTAGACGGGAGGGGGGAGGAGGCTACGAGCAGTACTTC	CASRREGGGGYEQYF
.	TRBV15	TRBD2	TRBJ2-3	TGTGCCACCAGCAGTAACTGGATGGGTAGCGGGAGTGGCACAGATACGCAGTATTTT	CATSSNWMGSGSGTDTQYF
.	TRBV7-9	TRBD2	TRBJ2-1	TGTGCCAGCAGCTTACCCCCTAGCGGGAGGTCCGGATATGAGCAGTTCTTC	CASSLPPSGRSGYEQFF
.	TRBV30	.	TRBJ1-1	TGTGCCTGGAGTGTATCTCCAGGGATGAACACTGAAGCTTTCTTT	CAWSVSPGMNTEAFF
.	TRBV6-5	TRBD1	TRBJ2-5	TGTGCCAGCAGTTTTACAGGGGGTGAGGAGACCCAGTACTTC	CASSFTGGEETQYF
.	TRBV7-2	.	TRBJ1-2	TGTGCCAGCAGCTTCCCAGGGGCAGCTAACTATGGCTACACCTTC	CASSFPGAANYGYTF
.	TRBV19	TRBD1	TRBJ2-1	TGTGCCAGTAGTCAAAGGGGACAGGGGAATCCTACCTACAATGAGCAGTTCTTC	CASSQRGQGNPTYNEQFF
once	TRBV29-1	.	TRBJ2-3	TGCAGCGTTGGTGGGGAGAAATTGGATACGCAGTATTTT	CSVGGEKLDTQYF
few	TRBV5-6	.	TRBJ1-1	TGTGCCAGCAGCCCGGCCGAGACAGGACTCACTGAAGCTTTCTTT	CASSPAETGLTEAFF
.	TRBV27	TRBD1	TRBJ2-7	TGTGCCAGCAGTTTCATAGGGACAGGCCTCCACGAGCAGTACTTC	CASSFIGTGLHEQYF
once	TRBV7-2	TRBD2	TRBJ2-7	TGTGCCAGCAGCTTAATGACTAGCGGTTCCTACGAGCAGTACTTC	CASSLMTSGSYEQYF
.	TRBV14	.	TRBJ2-2	TGTGCCAGCAGCCCCTTAGGCCGCGGACTCGGGAACACCGGGGAGCTGTTTTTT	CASSPLGRGLGNTGELFF
.	TRBV27	.	TRBJ2-7	TGTGCCAGCAGTTTATTAGGGGGGGCTTCCTACGAGCAGTACTTC	CASSLLGGASYEQYF
.	TRBV21-1	.	TRBJ2-1	TGTGCCAGCAGCCCAAGTATGGACTCCTACAATGAGCAGTTCTTC	CASSPSMDSYNEQFF
.	TRBV27	TRBD2	TRBJ2-1	TGTGCCAGCAGTTTGGGAACTAGCGGGAGGCGGTATGAGCAGTTCTTC	CASSLGTSGRRYEQFF
.	TRBV5-1	.	TRBJ2-1	TGCGCCAGCAGCGGAAGCAATGAGCAGTTCTTC	CASSGSNEQFF
.	TRBV9	.	TRBJ1-2	TGTGCCAGCAGCGTAGACAGGAGGGATGGCTACACCTTC	CASSVDRRDGYTF
.	TRBV9	.	TRBJ1-1	TGTGCCAGCAGCGCCAGCAGGGGTCTGAGCACTGAAGCTTTCTTT	CASSASRGLSTEAFF
.	TRBV19	TRBD2	TRBJ2-4	TGTGCCAGTAAAAATAGGGGAGGGGCCAAAAACATTCAGTACTTC	CASKNRGGAKNIQYF
.	TRBV6-5	.	TRBJ2-7	TGTGCCAGCAGTTACTCGTGGGAAGGGTCCAACTACGAGCAGTACTTC	CASSYSWEGSNYEQYF
.	TRBV6-5	TRBD1	TRBJ1-5	TGTGCCAGCAGCTGGACAGGGGGCGAGAATCAGCCCCAGCATTTT	CASSWTGGENQPQHF
.	TRBV5-4	TRBD2	TRBJ2-7	TGTGCCAGCAGCGAGGGACTAGCGGGAGAGGGCTACGAGCAGTACTTC	CASSEGLAGEGYEQYF
.	TRBV28	TRBD1	TRBJ1-4	TGTGCCAGCAGTAAAAAACAGGGGGCTTTTGAAAAACTGTTTTTT	CASSKKQGAFEKLFF
.	TRBV19	TRBD2	TRBJ2-3	TGTGCCAGTAGTAATGAGGCGGGAGGAAACACAGATACGCAGTATTTT	CASSNEAGGNTDTQYF
once	TRBV7-9	TRBD2	TRBJ2-1	TGTGCCAGCAGGAGGGGGACTAGCGGGGAAAATGAGCAGTTCTTC	CASRRGTSGENEQFF
.	TRBV7-9	.	TRBJ2-5	TGTGCCAGCAGCTTGGGGGGACAAGAGACCCAGTACTTC	CASSLGGQETQYF
.	TRBV2	.	TRBJ2-1	TGTGCCAGCAGTGAACCCACGACCCACTACAATGAGCAGTTCTTC	CASSEPTTHYNEQFF
once	TRBV4-1	.	TRBJ2-7	TGCGCCAGCAGCCAAGATCCTGCTTCCGAGCAGTACTTC	CASSQDPASEQYF
.	TRBV7-8	TRBD2	TRBJ2-3	TGTGCCAGCAGCTTTAGCGGGGGCACAGATACGCAGTATTTT	CASSFSGGTDTQYF
.	TRBV7-9	TRBD2	TRBJ2-1	TGTGCCAGCAGCTCGGGACTAGCGGGATCGGGTGAGCAGTTCTTC	CASSSGLAGSGEQFF
.	TRBV6-1	TRBD2	TRBJ2-2	TGTGCCAGCAGGACTAGCGGGACTCCCGGGGAGCTGTTTTTT	CASRTSGTPGELFF
.	TRBV10-3	TRBD1	TRBJ2-7	TGTGCCGCTGGGGACAGGTCGTCCTACGAGCAGTACTTC	CAAGDRSSYEQYF
.	TRBV21-1	.	TRBJ2-7	TGTGCCAGCAGCAAAATTCTCAAGCGCGGGGATCCGAGCTCCTACGAGCAGTACTTC	CASSKILKRGDPSSYEQYF
once	TRBV29-1	.	TRBJ2-7	TGCAGCGTTGTTGACAGGCCCTACGAGCAGTACTTC	CSVVDRPYEQYF